A selection of T cell receptor beta chains follows, all from one sample in a study of cytomegalovirus exposure and HLA in healthy donors. Using immunoSEQ multiplex PCR, the repertoire was profiled, and TCRdb retains in-frame clones only, with some absent. The top ten hold about 7.7% of the sample, which has some 190,000 clones, more than 75% seen once. Material for sequencing was PBMCs. The source of these receptors is a man aged 25-40 years in good health and CMV-seropositive. Each CDR3 is given with its conserved first and last residue. D genes are given only for firm matches. Clone size is given for some rows only: seen once, a few or many times, or a class if the clone is expanded.

clone size: -
J gene: TRBJ2-7
V gene: TRBV11-1
D gene: -
CDR3 protein: CASSPFRSLRGRVDEQYF
CDR3 DNA: TGTGCCAGCAGCCCCTTTAGGTCTCTTCGAGGGCGCGTGGACGAGCAGTACTTC

clone size: medium-sized
J gene: TRBJ2-3
V gene: TRBV6-4
D gene: TRBD2
CDR3 protein: CASSPGRLAGSDTQYF
CDR3 DNA: TGTGCCAGCAGCCCCGGTCGACTAGCGGGGTCTGATACGCAGTATTTT

clone size: -
J gene: TRBJ2-1
V gene: TRBV28
D gene: TRBD2
CDR3 protein: CASNVHLAGVVEQFF
CDR3 DNA: TGTGCCAGCAACGTACATCTTGCGGGAGTGGTTGAGCAGTTCTTC

clone size: -
J gene: TRBJ1-4
V gene: TRBV2
D gene: -
CDR3 protein: CASSGITDSEKLFF
CDR3 DNA: TGTGCCAGCAGTGGTATAACAGATTCCGAAAAACTGTTTTTT

clone size: once
J gene: TRBJ2-7
V gene: TRBV27
D gene: -
CDR3 protein: CASSRKMISAGAAYEQYF
CDR3 DNA: TGTGCCAGCAGCCGAAAGATGATTAGCGCGGGGGCGGCCTACGAGCAGTACTTC

clone size: -
J gene: TRBJ1-1
V gene: TRBV5-4
D gene: -
CDR3 protein: CASSLDTPLNTEAFF
CDR3 DNA: TGTGCCAGCAGCCTAGACACCCCACTCAACACTGAAGCTTTCTTT

clone size: -
J gene: TRBJ1-1
V gene: TRBV19
D gene: TRBD1
CDR3 protein: CASVDRGLETEAFF
CDR3 DNA: TGTGCCAGTGTGGACAGGGGGCTGGAGACTGAAGCTTTCTTT

clone size: -
J gene: TRBJ1-1
V gene: TRBV11-3
D gene: -
CDR3 protein: CASSSHPGSTEAFF
CDR3 DNA: TGTGCCAGCAGCTCCCACCCCGGGAGCACTGAAGCTTTCTTT

clone size: -
J gene: TRBJ2-7
V gene: TRBV5-6
D gene: TRBD2
CDR3 protein: CASSTSGGGTYEQYF
CDR3 DNA: TGTGCCAGCAGCACCTCCGGCGGGGGGACTTACGAGCAGTACTTC

clone size: -
J gene: TRBJ2-2
V gene: TRBV5-1
D gene: TRBD1
CDR3 protein: CASSPEGGWTGELFF
CDR3 DNA: TGCGCCAGCAGCCCGGAAGGGGGCTGGACCGGGGAGCTGTTTTTT

clone size: -
J gene: TRBJ1-1
V gene: TRBV25-1
D gene: -
CDR3 protein: CASSEKGALEAFF
CDR3 DNA: TGTGCCAGCAGTGAAAAAGGAGCGCTTGAAGCTTTCTTT

clone size: -
J gene: TRBJ2-5
V gene: TRBV6-1
D gene: TRBD2
CDR3 protein: CASTRQAGDQETQYF
CDR3 DNA: TGTGCCAGCACCCGACAAGCGGGGGACCAAGAGACCCAGTACTTC

clone size: once
J gene: TRBJ2-6
V gene: TRBV9
D gene: -
CDR3 protein: CASSPRRQDLSGANVLTF
CDR3 DNA: TGTGCCAGCAGCCCCCGCCGGCAGGATCTCTCTGGGGCCAACGTCCTGACTTTC

clone size: -
J gene: TRBJ2-5
V gene: TRBV2
D gene: -
CDR3 protein: CASSVSQETQYF
CDR3 DNA: TGTGCCAGCAGCGTCAGCCAAGAGACCCAGTACTTC

clone size: -
J gene: TRBJ1-1
V gene: TRBV19
D gene: -
CDR3 protein: CASSIWSKAFF
CDR3 DNA: TGTGCCAGTAGTATTTGGAGTAAGGCTTTCTTT

clone size: -
J gene: TRBJ2-3
V gene: TRBV7-2
D gene: -
CDR3 protein: CASSFLTGKDTQYF
CDR3 DNA: TGTGCCAGCAGCTTTTTGACGGGTAAAGATACGCAGTATTTT

clone size: -
J gene: TRBJ1-1
V gene: TRBV27
D gene: -
CDR3 protein: CASSSRMTPGGTEAFF
CDR3 DNA: TGTGCCAGCAGTTCCCGAATGACTCCTGGTGGGACTGAAGCTTTCTTT

clone size: -
J gene: TRBJ1-5
V gene: TRBV28
D gene: TRBD1
CDR3 protein: CASRLTGLGNQPQHF
CDR3 DNA: TGTGCCAGCAGGCTGACAGGGTTGGGCAATCAGCCCCAGCATTTT

clone size: -
J gene: TRBJ1-2
V gene: TRBV7-8
D gene: -
CDR3 protein: CASSQSWVVNYGYTF
CDR3 DNA: TGTGCCAGCAGCCAGAGTTGGGTGGTAAACTATGGCTACACCTTC

clone size: -
J gene: TRBJ2-3
V gene: TRBV15
D gene: -
CDR3 protein: CATSGGKDTQYF
CDR3 DNA: TGTGCCACCAGCGGTGGTAAAGATACGCAGTATTTT

clone size: -
J gene: TRBJ1-5
V gene: TRBV12-2
D gene: -
CDR3 protein: CASRPAGQPQHF
CDR3 DNA: TGTGCAAGTCGCCCAGCGGGCCAGCCCCAGCATTTT

clone size: -
J gene: TRBJ1-5
V gene: TRBV11-3
D gene: -
CDR3 protein: CASSPGRGNSEPQHF
CDR3 DNA: TGTGCCAGCAGCCCAGGTAGGGGGAACTCGGAGCCCCAGCATTTT

clone size: -
J gene: TRBJ2-1
V gene: TRBV27
D gene: TRBD2
CDR3 protein: CASTPGLAGEGYNEQFF
CDR3 DNA: TGTGCCAGCACCCCTGGACTAGCGGGAGAAGGCTACAATGAGCAGTTCTTC

clone size: few
J gene: TRBJ2-7
V gene: TRBV2
D gene: -
CDR3 protein: CASSEERYEQYF
CDR3 DNA: TGTGCCAGCAGTGAAGAGCGATACGAGCAGTACTTC